This T cell receptor beta chain was captured in a study of OX40 agonist ivuxolimab in advanced cancers. On the study more broadly: Dose-escalation cases comprised hepatocellular carcinoma, melanoma, renal cell or head and neck cancer. Points from the study as a whole: Averaged across samples, CD8+ T cells carried more expanded clones than CD4+ did.

Profiled with immunoSEQ multiplex PCR; TCRdb holds only in-frame clones, not every one. The sample holds tens of thousands of clones, around 84% seen once. This CDR3 comprises 14 residues. Per germline, CDR1 SGHTA and CDR2 FQGNSA. Concerning this clone: No antigen is known for it. One end of the junction fails to match germline, which may point to a read error. In the same sample, other DNA sequences code for this CDR3.

The sample here was CD4+ or CD8+ T cells sorted from blood, taken in a trial of the OX40 agonist ivuxolimab. The V and J genes are TRBV7-2 and TRBJ2-3; D not resolved. This TCR derives from an adult with an advanced solid tumor such as melanoma, head and neck, liver or kidney cancer. CDR3 protein: CASSLASGTDTQYF. CDR3 nucleotide sequence: TGTGCCAGCAGCTTAGCTTCAGGCACAGATACACAGTATTTT. Full variable domain (missing parts from reference TRBV7-2 and TRBJ2-3): GAGVSQSPSNKVTEKGKDVELRCDPISGHTALYWYRQSLGQGLEFLIYFQGNSAPDKSGLPSDRFSAERTGGSVSTLTIQRTQQEDSAVYLCASSLASGTDTQYFGPGTRLTVL.